This T cell receptor beta chain was observed in a study of T cell responses to AZD1222 COVID-19 vaccine. This clone appeared a few times. Antigen: not known. Clones were sequenced by immunoSEQ multiplex PCR, and TCRdb holds only the in-frame ones, with some missing. The sample lists about 84,000 clones; roughly 88% were seen once. Study-level results: No day 14 peak samples; only post-peak repertoires were characterized.

The CDR3 is made up of 20 amino acids. Germline CDR1 reads SGHRS; CDR2 reads YFSETQ. Unmatched junction bases numbered 13, after V lost 3 bases and J lost 0 bases. The V and J genes are TRBV5-1 and TRBJ1-6; 9 nucleotides agree with TRBD1. The source material was peripheral blood, sampled 28 days after the second AZD1222 dose. The receptor's source is an adult who received the AZD1222 COVID-19 vaccine. CDR3 sequence (DNA): TGCGCCAGCAGCTGGGACAGGGTGGACAAGTCAAGCTCCTATAATTCACCCCTCCACTTT. This codes for CASSWDRVDKSSSYNSPLHF.